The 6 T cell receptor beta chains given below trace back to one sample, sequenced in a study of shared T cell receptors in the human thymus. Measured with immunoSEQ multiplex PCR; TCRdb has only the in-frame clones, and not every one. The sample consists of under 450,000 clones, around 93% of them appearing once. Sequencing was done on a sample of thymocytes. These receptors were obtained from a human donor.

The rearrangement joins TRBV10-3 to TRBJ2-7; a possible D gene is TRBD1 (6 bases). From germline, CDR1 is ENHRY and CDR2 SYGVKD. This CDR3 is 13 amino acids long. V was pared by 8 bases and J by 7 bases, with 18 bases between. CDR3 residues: CAIADRYGLEQYF. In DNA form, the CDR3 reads TGTGCCATCGCCGACAGGTACGGATTGGAGCAGTACTTC.

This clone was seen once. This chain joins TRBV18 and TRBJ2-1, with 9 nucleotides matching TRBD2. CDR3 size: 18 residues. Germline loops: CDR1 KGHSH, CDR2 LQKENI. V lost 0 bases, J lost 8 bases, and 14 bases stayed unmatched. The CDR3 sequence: CASSPPIGQAGGRDEQFF. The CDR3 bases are TGTGCCAGCTCACCACCGATAGGGCAAGCGGGAGGTAGGGATGAGCAGTTCTTC.

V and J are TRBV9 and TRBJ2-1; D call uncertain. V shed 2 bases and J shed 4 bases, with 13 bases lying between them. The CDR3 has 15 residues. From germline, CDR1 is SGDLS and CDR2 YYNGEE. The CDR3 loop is CASSVGWALYNEQFF. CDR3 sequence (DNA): TGTGCCAGCAGCGTTGGGTGGGCCCTATACAATGAGCAGTTCTTC.

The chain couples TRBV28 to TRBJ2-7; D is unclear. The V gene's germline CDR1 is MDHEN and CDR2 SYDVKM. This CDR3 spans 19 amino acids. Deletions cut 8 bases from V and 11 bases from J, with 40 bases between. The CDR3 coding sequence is TGTGCCAGCCCCTTTAAGATCCGTTATTTACTACGAGTGCTAAAGGTGGAGTACTTC. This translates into CASPFKIRYLLRVLKVEYF.

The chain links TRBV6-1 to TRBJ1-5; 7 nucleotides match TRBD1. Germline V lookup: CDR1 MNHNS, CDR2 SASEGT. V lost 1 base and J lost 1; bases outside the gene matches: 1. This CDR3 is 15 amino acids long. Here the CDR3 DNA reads TGTGCCAGCAGTGAAGACAGGGGAAGCAATCAGCCCCAGCATTTT. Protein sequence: CASSEDRGSNQPQHF.

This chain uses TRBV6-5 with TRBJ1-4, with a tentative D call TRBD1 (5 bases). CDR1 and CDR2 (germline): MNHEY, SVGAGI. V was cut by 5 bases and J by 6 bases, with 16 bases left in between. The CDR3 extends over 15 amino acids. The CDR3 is CASSLRGQTDEKLFF. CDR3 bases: TGTGCCAGCAGTCTCCGGGGCCAGACGGATGAAAAACTGTTTTTT.